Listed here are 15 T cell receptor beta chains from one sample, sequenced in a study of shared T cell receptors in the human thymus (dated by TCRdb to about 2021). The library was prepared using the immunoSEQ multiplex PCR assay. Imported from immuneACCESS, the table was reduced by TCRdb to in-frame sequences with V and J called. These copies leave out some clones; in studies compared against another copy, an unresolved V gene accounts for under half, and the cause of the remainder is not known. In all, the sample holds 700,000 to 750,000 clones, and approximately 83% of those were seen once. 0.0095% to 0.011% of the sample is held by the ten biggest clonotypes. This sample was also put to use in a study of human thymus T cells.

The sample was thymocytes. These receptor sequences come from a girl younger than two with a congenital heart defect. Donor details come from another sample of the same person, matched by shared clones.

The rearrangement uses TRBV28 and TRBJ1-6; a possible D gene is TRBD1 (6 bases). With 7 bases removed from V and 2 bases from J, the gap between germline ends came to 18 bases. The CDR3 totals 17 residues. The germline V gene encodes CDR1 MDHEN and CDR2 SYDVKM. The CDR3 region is CASTPRGGETYNSPLHF. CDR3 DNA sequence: TGTGCCAGCACCCCCCGAGGGGGTGAAACCTATAATTCACCCCTCCACTTT.

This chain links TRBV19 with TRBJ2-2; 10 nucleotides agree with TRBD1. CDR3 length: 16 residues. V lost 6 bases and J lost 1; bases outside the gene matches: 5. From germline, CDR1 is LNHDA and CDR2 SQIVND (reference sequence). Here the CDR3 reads CASRRDRGRNTGELFF. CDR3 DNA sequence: TGTGCCAGTAGGCGGGACAGGGGACGGAACACCGGGGAGCTGTTTTTT.

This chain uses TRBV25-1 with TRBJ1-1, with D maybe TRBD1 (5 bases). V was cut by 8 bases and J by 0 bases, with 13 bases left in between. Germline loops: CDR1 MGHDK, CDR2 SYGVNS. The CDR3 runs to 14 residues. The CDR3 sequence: CASLGGGMNTEAFF. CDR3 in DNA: TGTGCCAGCTTGGGGGGAGGGATGAACACTGAAGCTTTCTTT.

CDR3 amino acids: CASTRQGIHEQYF. CDR3 in DNA: TGTGCCAGCACCAGACAGGGGATCCACGAGCAGTACTTC. The rearrangement links TRBV2 to TRBJ2-7; 8 bases are a match to TRBD1. Germline loops: CDR1 SNHLY, CDR2 FYNNEI. The CDR3 consists of 13 residues. V lost 7 bases and J lost 5; bases outside the gene matches: 7.

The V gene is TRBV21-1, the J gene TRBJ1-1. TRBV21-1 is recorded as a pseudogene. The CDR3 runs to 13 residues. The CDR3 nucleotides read TGTGCCAGCAGCAAAGACGCGGATACTGAAGCTTTCTTT. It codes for CASSKDADTEAFF.

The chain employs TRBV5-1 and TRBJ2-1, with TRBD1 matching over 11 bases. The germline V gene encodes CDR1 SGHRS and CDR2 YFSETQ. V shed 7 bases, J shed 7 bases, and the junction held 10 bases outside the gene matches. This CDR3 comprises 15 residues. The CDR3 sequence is CASVAGDRGANEQFF. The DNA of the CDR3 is TGCGCCAGCGTGGCGGGGGACAGGGGGGCGAATGAGCAGTTCTTC.

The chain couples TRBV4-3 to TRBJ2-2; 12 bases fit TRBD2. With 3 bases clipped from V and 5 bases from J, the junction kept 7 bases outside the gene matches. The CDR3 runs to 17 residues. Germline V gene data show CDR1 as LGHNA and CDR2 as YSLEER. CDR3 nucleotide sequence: TGCGCCAGCAGCCAGTGGGCTAGCGGGGGGGCTACCGGGGAGCTGTTTTTT. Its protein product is CASSQWASGGATGELFF.

CDR3 nucleotides: TGTGCCAGCAGCTTCCGGACAGGACCAAGAGGAAACACCATATATTTT. Protein sequence: CASSFRTGPRGNTIYF. This rearrangement joins TRBV9 to TRBJ1-3; TRBD1 agrees at 7 bases. The germline V gene has CDR1 SGDLS and CDR2 YYNGEE. The CDR3 sequence is 16 residues long. V was pared by 4 bases and J by 4 bases, with 11 bases of the junction left unmatched.

The CDR3: CASSQDRTGGMGTQYF. The CDR3 region has the DNA TGCGCCAGCAGCCAAGACAGGACAGGGGGCATGGGGACCCAGTACTTC. The rearrangement uses TRBV4-1 and TRBJ2-5; 11 bases line up with TRBD1. CDR1 and CDR2 from the germline V gene are MGHRA and YSYEKL. The ends lost 0 bases at V and 7 bases at J; junction bases unmatched: 7. CDR3 size: 16 residues.

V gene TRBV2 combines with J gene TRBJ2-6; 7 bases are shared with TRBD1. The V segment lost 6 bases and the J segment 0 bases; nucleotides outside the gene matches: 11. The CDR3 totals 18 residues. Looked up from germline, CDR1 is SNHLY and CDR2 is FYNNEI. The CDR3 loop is CASRPGTAAASGANVLTF. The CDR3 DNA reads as TGTGCCAGCAGACCCGGGACAGCGGCAGCCTCTGGGGCCAACGTCCTGACTTTC.

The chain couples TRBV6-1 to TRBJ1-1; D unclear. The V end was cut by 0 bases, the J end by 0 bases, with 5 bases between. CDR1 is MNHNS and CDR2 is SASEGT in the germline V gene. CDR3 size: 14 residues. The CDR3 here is CASSEALMNTEAFF. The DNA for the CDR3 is TGTGCCAGCAGTGAAGCCCTAATGAACACTGAAGCTTTCTTT.

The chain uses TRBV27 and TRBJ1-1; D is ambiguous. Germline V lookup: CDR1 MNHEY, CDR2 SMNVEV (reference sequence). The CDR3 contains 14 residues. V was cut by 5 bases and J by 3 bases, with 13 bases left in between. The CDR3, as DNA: TGTGCCAGCAGTAAAAAAAGAGGTCACACTGAAGCTTTCTTT. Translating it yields CASSKKRGHTEAFF.

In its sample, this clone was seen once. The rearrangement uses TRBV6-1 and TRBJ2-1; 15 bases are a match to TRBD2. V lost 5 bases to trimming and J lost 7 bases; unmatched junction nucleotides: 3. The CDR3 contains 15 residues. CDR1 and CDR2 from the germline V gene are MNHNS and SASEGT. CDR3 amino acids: CASSPGTSGGNEQFF. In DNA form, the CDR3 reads TGTGCCAGCAGTCCTGGGACTAGCGGGGGGAATGAGCAGTTCTTC.

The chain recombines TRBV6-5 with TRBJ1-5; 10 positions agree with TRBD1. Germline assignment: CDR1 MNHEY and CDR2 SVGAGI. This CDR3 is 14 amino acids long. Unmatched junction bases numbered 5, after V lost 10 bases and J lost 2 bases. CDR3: CATRDRGGNQPQHF. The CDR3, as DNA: TGTGCCACGCGGGACAGGGGAGGCAATCAGCCCCAGCATTTT.

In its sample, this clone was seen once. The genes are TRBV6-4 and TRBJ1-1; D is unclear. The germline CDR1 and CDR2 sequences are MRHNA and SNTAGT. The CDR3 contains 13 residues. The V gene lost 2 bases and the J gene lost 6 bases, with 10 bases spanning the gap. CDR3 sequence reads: CASSDGEGAEAFF. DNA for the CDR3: TGTGCCAGCAGTGACGGGGAGGGAGCTGAAGCTTTCTTT.